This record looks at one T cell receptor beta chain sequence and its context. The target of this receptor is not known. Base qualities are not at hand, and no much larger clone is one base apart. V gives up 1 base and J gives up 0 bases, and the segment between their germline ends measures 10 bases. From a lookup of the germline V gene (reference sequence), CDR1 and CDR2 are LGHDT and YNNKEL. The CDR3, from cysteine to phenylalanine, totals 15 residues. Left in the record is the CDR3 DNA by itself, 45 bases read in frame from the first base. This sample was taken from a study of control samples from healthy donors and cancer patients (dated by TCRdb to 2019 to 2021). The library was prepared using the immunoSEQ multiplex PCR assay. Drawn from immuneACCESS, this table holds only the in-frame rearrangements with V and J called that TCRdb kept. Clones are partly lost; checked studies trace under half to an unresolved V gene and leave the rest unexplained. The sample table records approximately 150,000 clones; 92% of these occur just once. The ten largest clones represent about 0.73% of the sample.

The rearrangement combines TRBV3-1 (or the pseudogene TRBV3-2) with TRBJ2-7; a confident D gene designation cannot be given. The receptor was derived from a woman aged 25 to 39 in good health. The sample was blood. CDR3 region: CASSQASPSSYEQYF. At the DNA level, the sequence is TGTGCCAGCAGCCAAGCGTCGCCGAGCTCCTACGAGCAGTACTTC.